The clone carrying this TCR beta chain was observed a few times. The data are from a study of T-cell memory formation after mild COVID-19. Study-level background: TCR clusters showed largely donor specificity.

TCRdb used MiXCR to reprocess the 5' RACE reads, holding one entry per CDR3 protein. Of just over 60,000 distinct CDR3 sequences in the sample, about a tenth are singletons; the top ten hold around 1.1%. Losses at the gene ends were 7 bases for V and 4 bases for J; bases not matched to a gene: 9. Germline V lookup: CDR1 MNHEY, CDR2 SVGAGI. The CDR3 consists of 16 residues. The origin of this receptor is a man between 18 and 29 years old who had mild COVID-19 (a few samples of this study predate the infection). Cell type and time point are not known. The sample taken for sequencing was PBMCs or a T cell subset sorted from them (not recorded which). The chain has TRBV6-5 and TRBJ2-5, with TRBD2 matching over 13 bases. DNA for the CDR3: TGTGCCAGCACCAAAGGGACTAGCGGGGAGTTAGAGACCCAGTACTTC. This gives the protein CASTKGTSGELETQYF.